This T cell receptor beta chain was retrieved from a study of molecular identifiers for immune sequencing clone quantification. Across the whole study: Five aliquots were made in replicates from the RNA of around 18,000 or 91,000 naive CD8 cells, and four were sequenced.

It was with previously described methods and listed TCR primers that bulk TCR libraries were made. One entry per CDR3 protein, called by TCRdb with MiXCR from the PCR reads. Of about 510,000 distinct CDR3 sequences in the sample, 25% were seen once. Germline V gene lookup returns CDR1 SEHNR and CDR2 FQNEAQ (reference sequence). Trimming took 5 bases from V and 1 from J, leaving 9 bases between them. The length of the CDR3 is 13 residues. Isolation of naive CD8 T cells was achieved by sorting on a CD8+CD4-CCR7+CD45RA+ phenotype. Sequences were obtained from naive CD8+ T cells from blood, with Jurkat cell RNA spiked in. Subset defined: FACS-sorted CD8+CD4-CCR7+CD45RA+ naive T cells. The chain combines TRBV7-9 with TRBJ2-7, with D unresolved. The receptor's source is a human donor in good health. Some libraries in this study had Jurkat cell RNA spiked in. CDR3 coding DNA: TGTGCCAGCAGCCACACCGAGTCCTACGAGCAGTACTTC. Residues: CASSHTESYEQYF. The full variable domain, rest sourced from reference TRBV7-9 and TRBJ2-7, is DTGVSQNPRHKITKRGQNVTFRCDPISEHNRLYWYRQTLGQGPEFLTYFQNEAQLEKSRLLSDRFSAERPKGSFSTLEIQRTEQGDSAMYLCASSHTESYEQYFGPGTRLTVT.